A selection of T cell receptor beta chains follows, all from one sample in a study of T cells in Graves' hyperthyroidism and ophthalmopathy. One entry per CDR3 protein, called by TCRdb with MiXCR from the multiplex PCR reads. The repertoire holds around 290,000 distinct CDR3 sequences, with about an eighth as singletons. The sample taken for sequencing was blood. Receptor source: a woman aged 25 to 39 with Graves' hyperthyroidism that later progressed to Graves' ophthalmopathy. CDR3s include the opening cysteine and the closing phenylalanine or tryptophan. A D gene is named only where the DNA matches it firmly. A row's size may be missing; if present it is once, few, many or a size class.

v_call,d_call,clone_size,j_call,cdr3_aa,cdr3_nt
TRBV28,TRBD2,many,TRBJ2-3,CASSLLASGRAQDTQYF,TGTGCCAGCAGTTTATTGGCTAGCGGGAGGGCCCAAGATACGCAGTATTTT
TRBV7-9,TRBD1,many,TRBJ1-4,CASSSGNTGGRLFF,TGTGCCAGCAGCTCTGGGAATACAGGGGGCAGACTGTTTTTT
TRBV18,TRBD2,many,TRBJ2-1,CASSPAGATYNEQFF,TGTGCCAGCTCACCGGCGGGAGCGACCTACAATGAGCAGTTCTTC
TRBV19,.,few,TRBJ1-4,CASSSLQGYEKLFF,TGTGCCAGTAGTAGCCTCCAGGGGTATGAAAAACTGTTTTTT
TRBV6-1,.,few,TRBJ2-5,CASSFPGGSIEQETQYF,TGTGCCAGCAGTTTTCCTGGCGGATCAATTGAACAAGAGACCCAGTACTTC
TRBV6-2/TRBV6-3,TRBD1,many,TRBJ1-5,CASSGQENQPQHF,TGTGCCAGCTCGGGACAGGAGAATCAGCCCCAGCATTTT
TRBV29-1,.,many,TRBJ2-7,CSVGYRDTSRSAYEQYF,TGCAGCGTTGGGTACCGGGACACATCCAGATCCGCCTACGAGCAGTACTTC
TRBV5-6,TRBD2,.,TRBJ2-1,CASSSRGGGRGNEQFF,TGTGCCAGCAGCTCTCGGGGTGGCGGGAGGGGGAATGAGCAGTTCTTC
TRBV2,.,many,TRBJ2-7,CASEGSEPTEQYF,TGTGCCAGCGAAGGCTCAGAGCCTACCGAGCAGTACTTC
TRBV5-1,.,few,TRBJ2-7,CASSLAISYEQYF,TGCGCCAGCAGCTTGGCGATATCCTACGAGCAGTACTTC
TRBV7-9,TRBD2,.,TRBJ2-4,CASSSNSGSQPWGNIQYF,TGTGCCAGCAGCTCGAATAGCGGGAGCCAACCGTGGGGAAACATTCAGTACTTC
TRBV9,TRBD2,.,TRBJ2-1,CASSVGAGGLDERFF,TGTGCCAGCAGCGTAGGAGCGGGAGGGTTGGATGAGCGGTTCTTC
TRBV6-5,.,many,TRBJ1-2,CASSYQGVGYTF,TGTGCCAGCAGTTACCAGGGTGTCGGCTACACCTTC
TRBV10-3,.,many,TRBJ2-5,CATSASGETQYF,TGTGCCACCTCAGCGTCCGGAGAGACCCAGTACTTC
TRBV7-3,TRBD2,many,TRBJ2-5,CASSPNGLAGAWETQYF,TGTGCCAGCAGCCCAAACGGACTAGCGGGAGCTTGGGAGACCCAGTACTTC
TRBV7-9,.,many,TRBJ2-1,CASSPAGGRGYNEQFF,TGTGCCAGCAGCCCAGCCGGAGGGAGAGGGTACAATGAGCAGTTCTTC
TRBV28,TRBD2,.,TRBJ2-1,CASSPWTSGSRNEQFF,TGTGCCAGCAGTCCTTGGACTAGCGGGAGTCGTAATGAGCAGTTCTTC
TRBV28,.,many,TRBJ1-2,CASRRPTGDNYGYTF,TGTGCCAGCAGAAGACCAACGGGGGACAACTATGGCTACACCTTC
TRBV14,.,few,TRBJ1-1,CASSQLRGDTEAFF,TGTGCCAGCAGCCAACTCAGGGGAGACACTGAAGCTTTCTTT
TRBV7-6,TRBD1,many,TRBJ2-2,CASSLGTGGAMNTGELFF,TGTGCCAGCAGCCTTGGGACAGGGGGCGCGATGAACACCGGGGAGCTGTTTTTT
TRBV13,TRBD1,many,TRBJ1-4,CASSDGGAGGEKLFF,TGTGCCAGCAGTGATGGGGGGGCAGGGGGTGAAAAACTGTTTTTT
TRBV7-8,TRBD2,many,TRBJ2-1,CASSLASGGIDEQFF,TGTGCCAGCAGCTTGGCTAGCGGAGGGATAGATGAGCAGTTCTTC
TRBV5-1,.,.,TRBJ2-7,CASSLLPSEQYF,TGCGCCAGCAGCTTGCTTCCCTCCGAGCAGTACTTC
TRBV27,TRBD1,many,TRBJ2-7,CASSPGQGYEQYF,TGTGCCAGCAGCCCGGGACAGGGGTACGAGCAGTACTTC
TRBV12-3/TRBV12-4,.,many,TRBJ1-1,CASSWGGGGIFSAFF,TGTGCCAGCAGTTGGGGGGGCGGTGGTATTTTTTCTGCTTTCTTT
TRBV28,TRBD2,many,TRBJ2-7,CASSPFRPSGMGEQYF,TGTGCCAGCAGTCCGTTTAGGCCTAGCGGGATGGGGGAGCAGTACTTC
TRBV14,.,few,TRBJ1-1,CASSLRRQNTEAFF,TGTGCCAGCAGCCTAAGGAGGCAGAACACTGAAGCTTTCTTT